Listed below are T cell receptor beta chains from one sample, sequenced in a study of T cell changes during pregnancy in multiple sclerosis. Method: immunoSEQ multiplex PCR; TCRdb's copy keeps in-frame clones and lacks some. The sample has tens of thousands of clones, approximately 93% seen once; the top ten hold approximately 2.5%. Specimen: peripheral blood, collected in the second trimester of pregnancy. Every receptor here comes from a female donor with multiple sclerosis, enrolled in a pregnancy study. The CDR3 runs from the conserved cysteine through the conserved F or W. D genes are given only for firm matches.

j_call | v_call | d_call | cdr3_aa | cdr3_nt
TRBJ2-3 | TRBV29-1 | TRBD1 | CSVEESRDRGLVNTDTQYF | TGCAGCGTTGAAGAATCGCGAGACAGGGGGTTGGTGAACACAGATACGCAGTATTTT
TRBJ2-5 | TRBV19 | NA | CASSIVWQQETQYF | TGTGCCAGTAGTATAGTTTGGCAACAAGAGACCCAGTACTTC
TRBJ1-4 | TRBV6-5 | NA | CASSYSLGFVNEKLFF | TGTGCCAGCAGTTACTCTTTGGGCTTTGTTAATGAAAAACTGTTTTTT
TRBJ1-5 | TRBV30 | TRBD1 | CAWSGTGNQPQHF | TGTGCCTGGAGTGGGACAGGAAATCAGCCCCAGCATTTT
TRBJ1-2 | TRBV6-6 | NA | CASTPGRDFNYGYTF | TGTGCCAGCACCCCCGGCAGGGACTTTAACTATGGCTACACCTTC
TRBJ2-2 | TRBV5-4 | TRBD1 | CASSSRQGPTGELFF | TGTGCCAGCAGCTCTCGACAGGGGCCCACCGGGGAGCTGTTTTTT
TRBJ2-7 | TRBV30 | NA | CAWTLLGQFDNEQYF | TGTGCCTGGACCCTCCTTGGACAGTTCGACAACGAGCAGTACTTC
TRBJ2-7 | TRBV6-1 | TRBD1 | CAGDRGNEQYF | TGTGCCGGGGACAGGGGGAACGAGCAGTACTTC
TRBJ2-2 | TRBV10-3 | NA | CATWDRTVNTGELFF | TGTGCCACCTGGGATCGGACAGTTAACACCGGGGAGCTGTTTTTT
TRBJ1-2 | TRBV19 | TRBD1 | CASSFGQGERGNYGYTF | TGTGCCAGTAGTTTTGGACAGGGAGAGAGGGGAAACTATGGCTACACCTTC
TRBJ2-3 | TRBV4-1 | TRBD2 | CASSQDFIPGGVTDTQYF | TGCGCCAGCAGCCAAGATTTCATTCCGGGGGGAGTCACAGATACGCAGTATTTT
TRBJ2-7 | TRBV7-8 | NA | CASSTNSIGSYEQYF | TGTGCCAGCAGCACCAATTCCATAGGGAGCTACGAGCAGTACTTC
TRBJ1-4 | TRBV5-1 | NA | CASSLWERAARTEKLFF | TGCGCCAGCAGCTTATGGGAGCGAGCAGCCCGGACGGAGAAACTGTTTTTT
TRBJ2-7 | TRBV14 | TRBD2 | CASSHRLAGDLQYF | TGTGCCAGCAGCCACCGACTAGCGGGGGACCTGCAGTACTTC
TRBJ1-1 | TRBV5-6 | TRBD1 | CASSTWTGRSEAFF | TGTGCCAGCAGCACTTGGACAGGCAGGTCTGAAGCTTTCTTT
TRBJ1-2 | TRBV5-6 | TRBD1 | CASSLDGSGGNYGYTF | TGTGCCAGCAGCTTGGATGGGTCAGGGGGGAACTATGGCTACACCTTC
TRBJ2-7 | TRBV5-5 | NA | CASSLPGLGYEQYF | TGTGCCAGCAGCTTGCCAGGGTTAGGTTACGAGCAGTACTTC
TRBJ2-2 | TRBV19 | NA | CASSIEGYNTGELFF | TGTGCCAGTAGTATAGAGGGCTACAACACCGGGGAGCTGTTTTTT
TRBJ2-7 | TRBV6-1 | NA | CASSEWSQVGVEQYF | TGTGCCAGCAGTGAATGGTCCCAGGTAGGGGTGGAGCAGTACTTC
TRBJ1-4 | TRBV5-4 | NA | CASSVDSNNEKLFF | TGTGCCAGCAGTGTTGACAGCAATAATGAAAAACTGTTTTTT
TRBJ1-2 | TRBV7-2 | NA | CASSLVSRGNYGYTF | TGTGCCAGCAGCTTAGTGTCGCGGGGTAACTATGGCTACACCTTC
TRBJ1-2 | TRBV18 | NA | CASSPDSYGYTF | TGTGCCAGCTCTCCCGACAGCTATGGCTACACCTTC
TRBJ1-1 | TRBV6-1 | NA | CASTNTRVNTEAFF | TGTGCCAGCACCAACACCCGTGTGAACACTGAAGCTTTCTTT
TRBJ2-2 | TRBV27 | NA | CASRISRGELFF | TGTGCCAGCAGAATTTCGCGGGGGGAGCTGTTTTTT
TRBJ2-7 | TRBV5-1 | TRBD1 | CASSQRGRTGGYEQYF | TGCGCCAGCAGCCAAAGGGGGAGGACAGGGGGGTACGAGCAGTACTTC
TRBJ1-1 | TRBV7-9 | NA | CASSFEGNTEAFF | TGTGCCAGCAGCTTCGAGGGGAACACTGAAGCTTTCTTT
TRBJ2-7 | TRBV5-1 | NA | CASRLAHEQYF | TGCGCCAGCAGACTAGCCCACGAGCAGTACTTC
TRBJ2-2 | TRBV7-9 | NA | CASSLFPGTQNTGELFF | TGTGCCAGCAGCTTATTCCCCGGGACTCAGAACACCGGGGAGCTGTTTTTT
TRBJ1-1 | TRBV11-2 | TRBD1 | CASSLVVPATGKGAAAFF | TGTGCCAGCAGCTTAGTAGTACCAGCTACAGGGAAGGGGGCTGCAGCTTTCTTT